These 26 T cell receptor beta chains originate from one sample sequenced in a study of CD8 T cells in Susac syndrome. About 0.45 to 1 ug RNA was reverse transcribed with random hexamers. MiXCR, run by TCRdb on the immunoSEQ multiplex PCR reads, gives a single entry per CDR3 protein. The sample shows 150,000 to 200,000 distinct CDR3 sequences, 94% of them seen only once. Sample: CD4+ T cells from PBMCs. The origin of the receptors is a human donor with multiple sclerosis.

The chain recombines TRBV29-1 with TRBJ2-3; D uncertain. Germline V lookup: CDR1 SQVTM, CDR2 ANQGSEA. The germline V and J ends were trimmed by 3 bases and 3 bases, with 4 bases remaining between them. The CDR3 covers 11 residues. This CDR3 reads CSVEETDTQYF. The CDR3, as DNA: TGCAGCGTTGAGGAGACAGATACGCAGTATTTT.

The rearrangement links TRBV20-1 to TRBJ1-5; possibly TRBD1 for D (5 bases). Germline V gives CDR1 DFQATT, CDR2 SNEGSKA (reference sequence). V was shortened by 1 base and J by 6 bases, with 10 bases between the two germline ends. There are 13 residues in the CDR3. CDR3 sequence (DNA): TGCAGTGCTAGAGGTGGAGGGGCTCAGCCCCAGCATTTT. Amino acid sequence: CSARGGGAQPQHF.

The sample holds a few counts of this clonotype. The V gene is TRBV27, the J gene TRBJ1-5; D uncertain. The ends were cut back, 2 bases at V and 2 bases at J, with 7 bases in the middle. Germline CDR1 MNHEY, CDR2 SMNVEV (reference sequence). CDR3 size: 14 residues. CDR3 region: CASSLDRGNQPQHF. CDR3 coding DNA: TGTGCCAGCAGTTTAGACCGGGGCAATCAGCCCCAGCATTTT.

The chain uses TRBV28 and TRBJ2-5; weak D call: TRBD1 (6 bases). The germline V gene encodes CDR1 MDHEN and CDR2 SYDVKM. The V end was cut by 3 bases, the J end by 7 bases, with 15 bases between. The CDR3 is 14 amino acids. The CDR3 sequence is CASSFPTGLGTQYF. DNA of the CDR3: TGTGCCAGCAGTTTCCCGACAGGCTTGGGGACCCAGTACTTC. The variable domain in full, completed from reference TRBV28 and TRBJ2-5, reads DVKVTQSSRYLVKRTGEKVFLECVQDMDHENMFWYRQDPGLGLRLIYFSYDVKMKEKGDIPEGYSVSREKKERFSLILESASTNQTSMYLCASSFPTGLGTQYFGPGTRLLVL.

This chain joins TRBV6-2 or TRBV6-3 and TRBJ2-3; TRBD2 is a possible D gene (6 bases). The germline gives CDR1 MNHEY, CDR2 SVGEGT. Trimming shortened V by 5 bases and J by 3 bases, and 18 bases separated the two germline ends. The CDR3 extends over 16 amino acids. CDR3 region: CASSPRRGLVTDTQYF. The CDR3 bases are TGTGCCAGCAGTCCCCGGCGGGGACTGGTGACAGATACGCAGTATTTT.

This chain connects TRBV18 to TRBJ1-5, with D uncertain. The germline CDR1 and CDR2 sequences are KGHSH and LQKENI. Trimming pared 3 bases from V and 3 bases from J, leaving 6 bases between. The length of the CDR3 is 13 residues. CDR3 loop: CASSPQDNQPQHF. In nucleotides, the CDR3 is TGTGCCAGCTCACCCCAGGACAATCAGCCCCAGCATTTT.

The rearrangement joins TRBV14 to TRBJ1-5; D call uncertain. The germline V gene has CDR1 SGHDN and CDR2 FVKESK. The CDR3 has 12 amino acids. The V end lost 8 bases, the J end lost 6 bases, and 11 bases lay between the germline ends. CDR3 nucleotides: TGTGCCAGCTTTGGCCTGAGTCAGCCCCAGCATTTT. It is translated as CASFGLSQPQHF.

This clonotype has a single count. The rearrangement links TRBV29-1 to TRBJ1-1; the D is unclear. This CDR3 spans 12 amino acids. The germline V gene encodes CDR1 SQVTM and CDR2 ANQGSEA. The V end lost 3 bases, the J end lost 4 bases, and 9 bases lay between the germline ends. CDR3 DNA: TGCAGCGTTGACCGGGTTAGCACTGAAGCTTTCTTT. Translation gives CSVDRVSTEAFF.

The chain couples TRBV20-1 to TRBJ1-5; TRBD1 might be the D (5 bases). This CDR3 region has 16 residues. Germline assignment: CDR1 DFQATT and CDR2 SNEGSKA (reference sequence). V was cut by 3 bases and J by 4 bases, with 19 bases left in between. Here the CDR3 DNA reads TGCAGTGCTAGTGGGGCTCACGAGGCCGATAATCAGCCCCAGCATTTT. Translation: CSASGAHEADNQPQHF.

The rearrangement joins TRBV20-1 to TRBJ1-1; D remains ambiguous. Germline CDR1 reads DFQATT; CDR2 reads SNEGSKA (reference sequence). V lost 5 bases and J 3 bases, leaving 13 bases between the germline ends. The CDR3 has 13 residues. Here the CDR3 DNA reads TGCAGTGCTCCGGGTCCGGAGTACACTGAAGCTTTCTTT. Its protein product is CSAPGPEYTEAFF.

The sample holds one count of this clonotype. The chain links TRBV7-2 to TRBJ2-3; 7 positions agree with TRBD2. The V gene's germline CDR1 is SGHTA and CDR2 FQGNSA. The CDR3 is 16 amino acids. V shed 3 bases and J 2 bases; nucleotides not matched to a gene: 8. The CDR3 DNA is TGTGCCAGCAGCTTTAGGGGTCTAGCGGACACAGATACGCAGTATTTT. Translating gives CASSFRGLADTDTQYF.

J is TRBJ2-4 and V is TRBV4-2; 7 bases fit TRBD1. Germline V gene data show CDR1 as LGHNA and CDR2 as YNFKEQ. V lost 1 base and J lost 8; bases outside the gene matches: 5. The CDR3 runs 14 residues. CDR3 residues: CASSQGGGGYIQYF. In nucleotides, the CDR3 is TGTGCCAGCAGCCAAGGAGGGGGCGGATACATTCAGTACTTC.

The V call is TRBV10-1, the J call TRBJ2-1; 7 nucleotides line up with TRBD1. The CDR3 totals 13 residues. The germline gives CDR1 WNHNN, CDR2 SYGVQD (reference sequence). After removal of 6 bases from V and 6 bases from J, the junction contained 5 bases not matched to a gene. DNA for the CDR3: TGCGCCAGCAGCCAACCAGGGGGCAATGAGCAGTTCTTC. It codes for CASSQPGGNEQFF.

This chain's CDR3 is CSARTSPPRNEQFF. For the CDR3, the DNA is TGCAGTGCTAGAACTAGCCCGCCTAGGAATGAGCAGTTCTTC. The V and J genes are TRBV20-1 and TRBJ2-1, with D possibly being TRBD2 (6 bases). Germline V CDR1 and CDR2: DFQATT, SNEGSKA (reference sequence). The CDR3 is 14 residues long. V was clipped by 2 bases and J by 7 bases, with 15 bases between them.

The chain has TRBV12-3 or TRBV12-4 and TRBJ2-2; D unresolved. The CDR3 length is 15 residues. V was trimmed by 5 bases and J by 5 bases, leaving 15 bases between them. CDR3 DNA sequence: TGTGCCAGCAGTCCAAGAGCTGAAGCGACCGGGGAGCTGTTTTTT. This translates into CASSPRAEATGELFF.

The J gene is TRBJ2-1, the V gene TRBV5-1; TRBD2 matches 7 bases. CDR1 and CDR2 (germline): SGHRS, YFSETQ. V shed 4 bases, J shed 7 bases, and the junction held 14 bases outside the gene matches. The CDR3 totals 16 residues. CDR3: CASSKGSGTKGNEQFF. As DNA, the CDR3 is TGCGCCAGCAGCAAGGGGAGCGGGACCAAGGGAAATGAGCAGTTCTTC.

The chain employs TRBV6-1 and TRBJ1-4; D may be TRBD1 (5 bases). CDR3 size: 15 residues. Germline V gene data show CDR1 as MNHNS and CDR2 as SASEGT. Deletions cut 4 bases from V and 8 bases from J, with 17 bases between. CDR3 in amino acids: CASSASQAGREKLFF. The CDR3 nucleotides read TGTGCCAGCAGTGCAAGCCAGGCAGGGAGGGAAAAACTGTTTTTT.

This clonotype appeared a few times. This chain joins TRBV18 and TRBJ1-1; D is uncertain. This CDR3 region has 13 residues. Germline V gene data show CDR1 as KGHSH and CDR2 as LQKENI. The V end was cut by 0 bases, the J end by 1 base, with 3 bases between. The CDR3 region is CASSPPSNTEAFF. The CDR3 DNA reads TGTGCCAGCTCACCACCCTCGAACACTGAAGCTTTCTTT.

This chain connects TRBV28 to TRBJ2-2; 7 positions match TRBD1. CDR1 is MDHEN and CDR2 is SYDVKM in the germline V gene. J lost 3 bases, V lost 5 bases, and 3 bases had no gene match. The CDR3 is 14 residues long. The CDR3 spells CASSGQGDTGELFF. The CDR3 bases are TGTGCCAGCAGTGGCCAGGGGGACACCGGGGAGCTGTTTTTT.

V and J are TRBV7-2 and TRBJ1-1, with unresolved D. Germline-derived CDR1 and CDR2 are SGHTA and FQGNSA. Trimming shortened V by 5 bases and J by 0 bases, and 7 bases separated the two germline ends. The CDR3 spans 13 residues. CDR3 DNA: TGTGCCAGCAGCGACTTCCTGAACACTGAAGCTTTCTTT. Translated, it gives CASSDFLNTEAFF.

The chain combines TRBV24-1 with TRBJ2-2; 8 bases agree with TRBD1. Germline CDR1 is KGHDR and CDR2 is SFDVKD. There are 14 residues in the CDR3. With V trimmed by 8 bases and J by 2 bases, 3 bases remained unmatched. CDR3 DNA: TGTGCCACCAAGGACAGGGTCAACACCGGGGAGCTGTTTTTT. Translated, it gives CATKDRVNTGELFF.

V usage is TRBV18 and J usage is TRBJ1-2, with D uncertain. V was pared by 0 bases and J by 3 bases, with 8 bases between. Germline lookup yields CDR1 KGHSH and CDR2 LQKENI. This CDR3 comprises 14 residues. The CDR3 DNA reads as TGTGCCAGCTCACCACCGGGGAGGGACTATGGCTACACCTTC. It yields the protein CASSPPGRDYGYTF. The variable domain in full, completed from reference TRBV18 and TRBJ1-2, reads NAGVMQNPRHLVRRRGQEARLRCSPMKGHSHVYWYRQLPEEGLKFMVYLQKENIIDESGMPKERFSAEFPKEGPSILRIQQVVRGDSAAYFCASSPPGRDYGYTFGSGTRLTVV.

This clonotype was seen just once. The chain combines TRBV21-1 with TRBJ2-7. TRBV21-1 is a pseudogene segment. The CDR3 has 11 residues. The CDR3 nucleotides are TGTGCCAGCAGCAACGGGGTCGAGCAGTACTTC. Its protein product is CASSNGVEQYF.

The V gene is TRBV11-2, the J gene TRBJ2-5, with 10 bases aligning to TRBD2. V trimming: 6 bases; J trimming: 2 bases; junction bases outside the gene matches: 6. Germline lookup yields CDR1 SGHAT and CDR2 FQNNGV. The CDR3 spans 15 residues. In nucleotides, the CDR3 is TGTGCCAGCAGTCCGACTAGCGGGCTTCAAGAGACCCAGTACTTC. Translating it yields CASSPTSGLQETQYF.

This clonotype came up once. The J gene is TRBJ2-5, the V gene TRBV5-4; 7 bases fit TRBD2. CDR1 and CDR2 from the germline V gene are SGHNT and YYREEE (reference sequence). V was pared by 2 bases and J by 5 bases, with 6 bases of the junction left unmatched. CDR3 length equals 14 residues. CDR3 loop: CASSFQTSRETQYF. In DNA, the CDR3 is TGTGCCAGCAGCTTTCAGACTAGCCGTGAGACCCAGTACTTC.

The genes are TRBV6-2 or TRBV6-3 and TRBJ1-1; D not resolved. Deletions cut 5 bases from V and 2 bases from J, with 12 bases between. The CDR3 runs 14 residues. Germline-derived CDR1 and CDR2 are MNHEY and SVGEGT. CDR3: CASSRLWGNTEAFF. DNA of the CDR3: TGTGCCAGCAGTCGCCTTTGGGGTAACACTGAAGCTTTCTTT.